Below are 24 T cell receptor beta chains sequenced from a single sample in a study of blood T cell repertoires in COVID-19. Sequenced by immunoSEQ multiplex PCR; TCRdb stores in-frame clones only, minus some. Of over 150,000 clones listed, under 90% were seen once; the top ten hold roughly 2%. Sequencing used peripheral blood. The receptors here all came from a woman over 75 with acute or convalescent COVID-19.

The gene calls are TRBV21-1 and TRBJ1-2; the DNA was not used to check the table's D call, TRBD1. TRBV21-1 is termed a pseudogene. This CDR3 has 15 residues. The CDR3 nucleotides are TGTGCCCCAAGGGACAGGGGACATTTAGGGTATGGCTACACCTTC. It encodes CAPRDRGHLGYGYTF.

The V and J genes are TRBV10-2 and TRBJ1-3; a possible D gene is TRBD1 (6 bases). The CDR3 runs 15 residues. Germline CDR1 and CDR2: WSHSY and SAAADI. V was cut by 7 bases and J by 0 bases, with 13 bases left in between. CDR3 residues: CASTDRFDSGNTIYF. The CDR3, as DNA: TGCGCCAGCACTGACAGGTTCGACTCTGGAAACACCATATATTTT.

The V call is TRBV7-9, the J call TRBJ1-2; TRBD1 aligns across 8 bases. Germline V gene data show CDR1 as SEHNR and CDR2 as FQNEAQ (reference sequence). The CDR3 spans 14 residues. Trimming at V came to 5 bases and at J to 8 bases, leaving 10 bases not matched to a gene. The CDR3 coding sequence is TGTGCCAGCAGCCCGACCGGACAGGGATCCGGCTACACCTTC. It specifies CASSPTGQGSGYTF.

J is TRBJ2-2 and V is TRBV24-1; no definite D call. Germline CDR1 KGHDR, CDR2 SFDVKD. Trimming shortened V by 3 bases and J by 6 bases, and 7 bases separated the two germline ends. The CDR3 loop spans 13 amino acids. Written as DNA, the CDR3 is TGTGCCACCAGTGATCCCCCGGCCGGGGAGCTGTTTTTT. Protein sequence: CATSDPPAGELFF.

The rearrangement joins TRBV9 to TRBJ2-5; 8 bases match TRBD2. Germline CDR1 and CDR2: SGDLS and YYNGEE. V gave up 0 bases and J gave up 5 bases; unmatched junction bases: 6. The CDR3 covers 15 residues. CDR3 loop: CASSVVAGPRETQYF. CDR3 DNA sequence: TGTGCCAGCAGCGTAGTAGCGGGACCGAGGGAGACCCAGTACTTC.

V and J are TRBV5-4 and TRBJ1-6; 9 bases fit TRBD1. The germline V gene encodes CDR1 SGHNT and CDR2 YYREEE (reference sequence). The V segment lost 3 bases and the J segment 5 bases; nucleotides outside the gene matches: 6. CDR3 length: 16 residues. The CDR3 loop is CASSWGTGSDNSPLHF. DNA of the CDR3: TGTGCCAGCAGCTGGGGGACAGGGTCCGATAATTCACCCCTCCACTTT.

V is TRBV19 and J is TRBJ2-4; possibly TRBD2 for D (5 bases). Germline CDR1 and CDR2: LNHDA and SQIVND (reference sequence). Deletions cut 4 bases from V and 0 bases from J, with 16 bases between. The CDR3 runs to 17 residues. CDR3 DNA: TGTGCCAGTAGTACCGCCGGACTGGTAGGAGCCAAAAACATTCAGTACTTC. Translation: CASSTAGLVGAKNIQYF.

This rearrangement joins TRBV5-1 to TRBJ1-1; 9 positions match TRBD1. The CDR3 loop spans 15 amino acids. The ends lost 4 bases at V and 0 bases at J; junction bases unmatched: 4. Germline V CDR1 and CDR2: SGHRS, YFSETQ. In DNA form, the CDR3 reads TGCGCCAGCAGCCCCGGACAGGGGTTGAACACTGAAGCTTTCTTT. This sequence encodes CASSPGQGLNTEAFF.

This rearrangement joins TRBV6-5 to TRBJ2-7; D might be TRBD1 (6 bases). The CDR3 contains 14 residues. Trimming shortened V by 7 bases and J by 7 bases, and 20 bases separated the two germline ends. Germline assignment: CDR1 MNHEY and CDR2 SVGAGI. The CDR3 here is CASKWGQGMWEQYF. CDR3 bases: TGTGCCAGCAAGTGGGGGCAGGGGATGTGGGAGCAGTACTTC.

This rearrangement joins TRBV30 to TRBJ1-1; no definite D call. Trimming took off 4 bases at V and 7 bases at J, with 7 bases between the two ends. From germline, CDR1 is GTSNPN and CDR2 SVGIG (reference sequence). The CDR3 consists of 10 residues. The CDR3 DNA follows: TGTGCCTGGATTCACAGTGAAGCTTTCTTT. This encodes CAWIHSEAFF.

The chain couples TRBV7-9 to TRBJ2-2, with a weak D call TRBD1 (6 bases). The CDR3 length is 16 residues. V was shortened by 5 bases and J by 0 bases, with 13 bases between the two germline ends. Germline V lookup: CDR1 SEHNR, CDR2 FQNEAQ (reference sequence). The CDR3 reads CASSAPQGTNTGELFF. CDR3 nucleotides: TGTGCCAGCAGCGCCCCCCAGGGGACGAACACCGGGGAGCTGTTTTTT.

The chain has TRBV6-5 and TRBJ2-1, with D perhaps matching TRBD1 (6 bases). Germline CDR1 and CDR2: MNHEY and SVGAGI. The CDR3 is made up of 14 amino acids. V was trimmed by 0 bases and J by 15 bases, leaving 18 bases between them. The CDR3 region is CASSYSGQTSVRFF. Here the CDR3 DNA reads TGTGCCAGCAGTTACTCCGGACAGACCTCGGTGCGGTTCTTC.

The V and J genes are TRBV30 and TRBJ1-1, with D perhaps matching TRBD1 (6 bases). From germline, CDR1 is GTSNPN and CDR2 SVGIG (reference sequence). The CDR3 has 13 residues. The V and J ends lost 4 bases and 4 bases respectively, with 13 bases between them. The CDR3 is CAWTETGSTEAFF. CDR3 coding DNA: TGTGCCTGGACGGAAACAGGGAGCACTGAAGCTTTCTTT.

In its sample, this clone was seen once. This rearrangement joins TRBV5-4 to TRBJ1-6, with 7 bases that match TRBD1. Germline V gives CDR1 SGHNT, CDR2 YYREEE (reference sequence). CDR3 length: 14 amino acids. With V trimmed by 4 bases and J by 6 bases, 4 bases remained unmatched. The CDR3 sequence: CASSRQGGNSPLHF. DNA of the CDR3: TGTGCCAGCAGCCGACAGGGAGGTAATTCACCCCTCCACTTT.

The genes are TRBV13 and TRBJ1-2; D is undetermined. Germline CDR1 PRHDT, CDR2 FYEKMQ (reference sequence). V dropped 0 bases and J dropped 3 bases, with 11 bases sitting between them. The CDR3 sequence is 15 residues long. CDR3 DNA sequence: TGTGCCAGCAGCTTAGGCACGGGTTTGGACTATGGCTACACCTTC. It encodes CASSLGTGLDYGYTF.

The chain joins TRBV19 to TRBJ2-5; 7 positions match TRBD1. Trimming removed 0 bases from V and 4 bases from J; junction bases left unmatched: 5. The CDR3 sequence is 15 residues long. CDR1 is LNHDA and CDR2 is SQIVND in the germline V gene (reference sequence). The CDR3 here is CASSIEGGQGETQYF. The CDR3 nucleotides are TGTGCCAGTAGTATAGAAGGGGGCCAGGGAGAGACCCAGTACTTC. The whole variable domain, remainder taken from reference TRBV19 and TRBJ2-5, is DGGITQSPKYLFRKEGQNVTLSCEQNLNHDAMYWYRQDPGQGLRLIYYSQIVNDFQKGDIAEGYSVSREKKESFPLTVTSAQKNPTAFYLCASSIEGGQGETQYFGPGTRLLVL.

V and J are TRBV15 and TRBJ1-4, with 9 bases lining up with TRBD1. The CDR3 contains 16 residues. The J segment lost 7 bases and the V segment lost 2 bases, leaving 8 bases of the junction unmatched. Germline CDR1 reads LNHNV; CDR2 reads YYDKDF (reference sequence). CDR3 DNA sequence: TGTGCCACCAGCAGACCGCACGGGACAGGGTCTGAAAAACTGTTTTTT. It translates to CATSRPHGTGSEKLFF.

The J gene is TRBJ1-5, the V gene TRBV7-2; 7 bases line up with TRBD1. Germline CDR1 and CDR2: SGHTA and FQGNSA. The J segment lost 3 bases and the V segment lost 2 bases, leaving 7 bases of the junction unmatched. The CDR3 runs 16 residues. CDR3: CASSLLGQSDNQPQHF. CDR3 bases: TGTGCCAGCAGCTTACTGGGACAGTCCGACAATCAGCCCCAGCATTTT.

The chain employs TRBV7-3 and TRBJ1-1; maybe TRBD1 (6 bases). Trimming shortened V by 5 bases and J by 6 bases, and 16 bases separated the two germline ends. Germline values: CDR1 SGHTA, CDR2 FQGTGA. The CDR3 runs 14 residues. The CDR3 sequence: CASSPGQWGAEAFF. The DNA for the CDR3 is TGTGCCAGCAGCCCAGGACAGTGGGGCGCTGAAGCTTTCTTT.

The chain combines TRBV19 with TRBJ2-5, with D perhaps TRBD2 (5 bases). This CDR3 is 14 amino acids long. Between the trimmed V and J ends, which lost 1 base and 5 bases, there was a span of 11 bases. Germline V gives CDR1 LNHDA, CDR2 SQIVND (reference sequence). CDR3 DNA: TGTGCCAGTAGTATAGCCGGGGTTGGTGAGACCCAGTACTTC. Its protein product is CASSIAGVGETQYF.

V is TRBV5-6 and J is TRBJ2-7; 9 bases align to TRBD1. With 4 bases clipped from V and 5 bases from J, the junction kept 4 bases outside the gene matches. Germline loops: CDR1 SGHDT, CDR2 YYEEEE. The CDR3 is 13 amino acids. The CDR3 DNA reads as TGTGCCAGCAGCCCCCGGGACAGGGACGAGCAGTACTTC. Translating it yields CASSPRDRDEQYF.

This rearrangement joins TRBV9 to TRBJ1-3, with D tentatively TRBD1 (5 bases). The V end lost 0 bases, the J end lost 1 base, and 5 bases lay between the germline ends. Per the germline V gene, CDR1 is SGDLS and CDR2 is YYNGEE. There are 14 residues in the CDR3. In DNA form, the CDR3 reads TGTGCCAGCAGCGTAGGACAGTCTGGAAACACCATATATTTT. Translation: CASSVGQSGNTIYF.

The chain links TRBV18 to TRBJ1-3; 9 bases line up with TRBD1. This CDR3 contains 15 residues. With V trimmed by 0 bases and J by 5 bases, 2 bases remained unmatched. Germline loops: CDR1 KGHSH, CDR2 LQKENI. This CDR3 reads CASSPPGQGRNTIYF. The CDR3, as DNA: TGTGCCAGCTCACCACCGGGACAGGGAAGAAACACCATATATTTT.

The V call is TRBV4-1, the J call TRBJ2-4; 9 bases line up with TRBD1. V was clipped by 1 base and J by 7 bases; unmatched bases: 2. The CDR3 totals 14 residues. Germline lookup yields CDR1 MGHRA and CDR2 YSYEKL. The CDR3: CASSQAGQGNIQYF. The CDR3 coding sequence is TGCGCCAGCAGCCAAGCCGGACAGGGGAACATTCAGTACTTC.